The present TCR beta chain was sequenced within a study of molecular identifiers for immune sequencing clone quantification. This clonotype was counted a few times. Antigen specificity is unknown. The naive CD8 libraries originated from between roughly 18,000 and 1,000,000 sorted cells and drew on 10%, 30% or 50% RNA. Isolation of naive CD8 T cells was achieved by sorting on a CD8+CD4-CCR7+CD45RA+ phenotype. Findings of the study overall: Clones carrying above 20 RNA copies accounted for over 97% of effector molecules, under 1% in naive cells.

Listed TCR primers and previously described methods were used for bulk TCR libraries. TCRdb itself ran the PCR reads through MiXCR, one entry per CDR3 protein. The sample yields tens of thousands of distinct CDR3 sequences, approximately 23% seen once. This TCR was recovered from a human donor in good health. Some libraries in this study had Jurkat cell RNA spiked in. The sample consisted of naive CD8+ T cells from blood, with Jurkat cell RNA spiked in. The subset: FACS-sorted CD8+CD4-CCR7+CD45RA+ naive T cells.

In DNA form, the CDR3 reads TGTGCCAGCAGCTTAGCGCTTGGGGGGGCGAACACCGGGGAGCTGTTTTTT. Translation: CASSLALGGANTGELFF. The chain has TRBV7-9 and TRBJ2-2, with TRBD2 matching over 7 bases. V gave up 0 bases and J gave up 0 bases; unmatched junction bases: 4. The CDR3 length is 17 residues. CDR1 SEHNR and CDR2 FQNEAQ come from the germline V gene (reference sequence).